A single TCR beta chain is shown here with its context. A library of TCRbeta sequences, prepared with unique molecular identifiers, was generated. In TCRdb, the PCR reads were re-called with MiXCR into one record per CDR3 protein. The data hold a few hundred thousand distinct CDR3 sequences, with 10% observed a single time. This sample was included in a study of T-cell reconstitution after alpha-beta-depleted transplantation in children. Specimen: PBMCs from the stem cell graft donor, collected from the stem cell graft. The receptor's source is a human donor who donated a stem cell graft to a child with acute lymphoblastic leukemia.

The CDR3 DNA follows: TGCAGCACTCCCAGCTCAAACTATGGCTACACCTTC. This codes for CSTPSSNYGYTF. V gene TRBV29-1 combines with J gene TRBJ1-2, with unresolved D. This CDR3 spans 12 amino acids. Germline CDR1 and CDR2: SQVTM and ANQGSEA. V gave up 8 bases and J gave up 2 bases, with 12 bases separating them. Supplemented by reference TRBV29-1 and TRBJ1-2, the full variable domain reads SAVISQKPSRDICQRGTSLTIQCQVDSQVTMMFWYRQQPGQSLTLIATANQGSEATYESGFVIDKFPISRPNLTFSTLTVSNMSPEDSSIYLCSTPSSNYGYTFGSGTRLTVV.